The 9 T cell receptor beta chains in this list originate from one sample, sequenced in a study of CD8 T cells in ankylosing spondylitis. Each CDR3 protein gets one entry after TCRdb re-called the 5' RACE reads with MiXCR. The table lists just over 300,000 distinct CDR3 sequences, about 20% of them singletons, with around 3.2% in the top ten. The sequencing sample was made of blood, either unsorted or a sorted T cell fraction (not recorded which). The receptors shown here come from a female donor with ankylosing spondylitis or in good health (not recorded which).

This clonotype has ten or more counts. The chain combines TRBV5-1 with TRBJ2-7; D remains ambiguous. The CDR3 totals 12 residues. V was trimmed by 3 bases and J by 5 bases, leaving 9 bases between them. CDR1 and CDR2 from the germline V gene are SGHRS and YFSETQ. CDR3 bases: TGCGCCAGCAGCTACGGTACGAACGAGCAGTACTTC. Translating gives CASSYGTNEQYF.

This clonotype was observed a few times. This chain joins TRBV6-5 and TRBJ1-1; the D is unclear. The CDR3 extends over 12 amino acids. V dropped 6 bases and J dropped 7 bases, with 12 bases sitting between them. The V gene's germline CDR1 is MNHEY and CDR2 SVGAGI. The CDR3, as DNA: TGTGCCAGCAGAGCCCGGGTCAGTGAAGCTTTCTTT. Protein sequence: CASRARVSEAFF.

Only a few counts were recorded for this clonotype. The genes are TRBV6-1 and TRBJ2-1; a weak D match, TRBD1 (5 bases). V was trimmed by 2 bases and J by 7 bases, leaving 9 bases between them. Germline CDR1 reads MNHNS; CDR2 reads SASEGT. This CDR3 spans 13 amino acids. Written as DNA, the CDR3 is TGTGCCAGCAGTGAACAGTCAGGGAATGAGCAGTTCTTC. This sequence encodes CASSEQSGNEQFF.

This clonotype was observed a few times. The CDR3 nucleotides read TGTGCCGTCGGGCGGGGGGCAGGGGAGCAGTTCTTC. The encoded protein is CAVGRGAGEQFF. The chain links TRBV27 to TRBJ2-1; 8 bases fit TRBD2. The V gene's germline CDR1 is MNHEY and CDR2 SMNVEV (reference sequence). V trimming: 11 bases; J trimming: 10 bases; junction bases outside the gene matches: 10. This CDR3 comprises 12 residues.

This clonotype turned up a few times. This sequence joins TRBV7-2 and TRBJ2-4, with 7 bases matching TRBD2. With 5 bases clipped from V and 13 bases from J, the junction kept 8 bases outside the gene matches. CDR1 and CDR2 from the germline V gene are SGHTA and FQGNSA. The CDR3 is made up of 12 amino acids. CDR3 amino acids: CASSQSQGGQYF. The CDR3, as DNA: TGTGCCAGCAGCCAATCCCAGGGAGGGCAGTACTTC.

This clonotype turned up a few times. The chain is built from TRBV20-1 and TRBJ2-7; 14 bases are a match to TRBD2. The CDR3 is 14 amino acids. Unmatched junction bases numbered 6, after V lost 6 bases and J lost 5 bases. Germline V gene lookup returns CDR1 DFQATT and CDR2 SNEGSKA (reference sequence). The CDR3 loop is CSAQTSGRADEQYF. The DNA for the CDR3 is TGCAGTGCCCAGACTAGCGGGAGGGCCGACGAGCAGTACTTC.

The J gene is TRBJ1-1, the V gene TRBV5-1, with D unclear. This CDR3 has 15 amino acids. The germline V and J ends were trimmed by 5 bases and 5 bases, with 19 bases remaining between them. From germline, CDR1 is SGHRS and CDR2 YFSETQ. This CDR3 reads CASSREQPRRTEAFF. The CDR3 bases are TGCGCCAGCAGTCGCGAACAGCCCCGGAGGACTGAAGCTTTCTTT.

The rearrangement uses TRBV7-9 and TRBJ2-1, with 7 nucleotides matching TRBD2. V dropped 3 bases and J dropped 3; count of bases not matched to a gene: 2. Looked up from germline, CDR1 is SEHNR and CDR2 is FQNEAQ (reference sequence). This CDR3 spans 14 amino acids. CDR3 sequence: CASSFGEGYNEQFF. The CDR3 bases are TGTGCCAGCAGCTTTGGGGAGGGCTACAATGAGCAGTTCTTC. The variable domain in full, with the rest retrieved from reference TRBV7-9 and TRBJ2-1, is DTGVSQNPRHKITKRGQNVTFRCDPISEHNRLYWYRQTLGQGPEFLTYFQNEAQLEKSRLLSDRFSAERPKGSFSTLEIQRTEQGDSAMYLCASSFGEGYNEQFFGPGTRLTVL.

This clonotype was observed a handful of times. The chain employs TRBV18 and TRBJ1-4; unclear D gene. Looked up from germline, CDR1 is KGHSH and CDR2 is LQKENI. This CDR3 has 12 residues. V was clipped by 2 bases and J by 5 bases, with 3 bases between them. The CDR3 loop is CASSPSNEKLFF. The CDR3 bases are TGTGCCAGCTCACCAAGCAATGAAAAACTGTTTTTT.